Listed here are 2 T cell receptor beta chains from one sample, sequenced in a study of Ad26.COV2.S vaccination and SARS-CoV-2 variants. Regarding treatment: about 20 received Ad26.COV2.S at low or high dose, single or two shots; 5 received placebo; per-sample allocation not given. At day 63 after the first vaccine or placebo injection, samples were drawn. Assay used: immunoSEQ multiplex PCR; TCRdb lists only in-frame clones, some missing. The table includes 300,000 to 400,000 clones, about nine tenths detected once. Sequences were derived from peripheral blood, sampled in a trial of Ad26.COV2.S vaccine versus placebo. These receptors all stem from a person between 18 and 60 years old who received the Ad26.COV2.S COVID-19 vaccine or a placebo.

The V and J genes are TRBV10-3 and TRBJ1-1; D remains unclear. The ends were cut back, 0 bases at V and 4 bases at J, with 18 bases in the middle. The CDR3 has 17 amino acids. Germline values: CDR1 ENHRY, CDR2 SYGVKD. This CDR3 reads CAISESSFGWMSTEAFF. The CDR3 nucleotides are TGTGCCATCAGTGAGTCAAGCTTCGGATGGATGAGCACTGAAGCTTTCTTT.

The chain has TRBV29-1 and TRBJ1-1; 12 bases fit TRBD1. The CDR3 consists of 15 residues. Germline V gives CDR1 SQVTM, CDR2 ANQGSEA. The junction had 6 bases not matched to a gene; V was cut back by 5 bases and J by 2 bases. In DNA form, the CDR3 reads TGCAGCGTTCCGGGACAGGGGGCTACTAACACTGAAGCTTTCTTT. Translating gives CSVPGQGATNTEAFF.